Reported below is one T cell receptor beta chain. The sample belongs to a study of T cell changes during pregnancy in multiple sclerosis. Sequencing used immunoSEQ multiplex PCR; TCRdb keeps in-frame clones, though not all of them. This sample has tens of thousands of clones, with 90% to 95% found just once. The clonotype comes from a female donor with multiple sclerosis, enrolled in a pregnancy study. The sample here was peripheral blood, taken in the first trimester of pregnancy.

CDR3 bases: TGCGCCAGCAGTGAGTCACGACAGTGGAATGAAAAACTGTTTTTT. Its translation is CASSESRQWNEKLFF. The chain is built from TRBV10-2 and TRBJ1-4; D possibly corresponds to TRBD1 (5 bases). Trimming stripped 0 bases from V and 5 bases from J, with 10 bases between. CDR1 and CDR2 (germline): WSHSY, SAAADI. This CDR3 has 15 residues.